The 21 T cell receptor beta chains listed next were all sequenced from one sample in a study of neurological immune-mediated disorders. TCRdb reanalysed the 5' RACE reads using MiXCR and keeps one entry per CDR3 protein. The sample has 14,000 or so distinct CDR3 sequences; about 13% are singletons. Specimen: CD8+ T cells from blood. Receptor source: a female donor with HTLV-1-associated myelopathy (HAM/TSP).

This clonotype has ten or more counts. The chain has TRBV5-6 and TRBJ1-1; the match to TRBD1 covers 10 bases. The ends lost 4 bases at V and 5 bases at J; junction bases unmatched: 14. Per the germline V gene, CDR1 is SGHDT and CDR2 is YYEEEE. There are 17 residues in the CDR3. The CDR3 nucleotides read TGTGCCAGCAGCCCCCAGGGACAGGGGTATAAGGATACTGAAGCTTTCTTT. It translates to CASSPQGQGYKDTEAFF.

This clonotype has at least ten counts. The V call is TRBV27, the J call TRBJ2-6, with a weak D call TRBD1 (6 bases). Germline CDR1 and CDR2: MNHEY and SMNVEV (reference sequence). This CDR3 region has 17 residues. V gave up 3 bases and J gave up 2 bases, with 14 bases separating them. The CDR3 coding sequence is TGTGCCAGCAGTTTGTCAGAAAAGGGGGCTGGGGCCAACGTCCTGACTTTC. This gives the protein CASSLSEKGAGANVLTF.

This clonotype was counted ten times or more. The chain uses TRBV5-1 and TRBJ1-5; tentatively, D is TRBD1 (6 bases). The V and J ends lost 0 bases and 2 bases respectively, with 6 bases between them. The CDR3 is 14 residues long. Germline CDR1 is SGHRS and CDR2 is YFSETQ. The CDR3 is CASSLGTGNQPQHF. DNA for the CDR3: TGCGCCAGCAGCTTGGGGACAGGCAATCAGCCCCAGCATTTT.

This clonotype was counted between two and nine times. This clone may be a read error of a much larger clone one base away. The genes are TRBV6-2 or TRBV6-3 and TRBJ2-7; D gene uncertain. The CDR3 loop spans 16 amino acids. Germline CDR1 is MNHEY and CDR2 is SVGEGT. CDR3 protein: CASSYSTTVVNYEKYF. DNA for the CDR3: TGTGCCAGCAGTTACTCGACAACAGTAGTAAACTACGAGAAGTACTTC.

This clonotype was recorded at least ten times. The chain recombines TRBV20-1 with TRBJ2-4; D unresolved. This CDR3 has 15 amino acids. Deletions cut 3 bases from V and 0 bases from J, with 12 bases between. Germline-derived CDR1 and CDR2 are DFQATT and SNEGSKA (reference sequence). The CDR3 DNA is TGCAGTGCTAGGTCCTTAGGAATAGCCAAAAACATTCAGTACTTC. It translates to CSARSLGIAKNIQYF.

This clonotype was detected ten times or more. The chain employs TRBV20-1 and TRBJ2-7, with TRBD2 identical over 8 bases. The ends lost 3 bases at V and 1 base at J; junction bases unmatched: 8. Germline V CDR1 and CDR2: DFQATT, SNEGSKA (reference sequence). This CDR3 region has 15 residues. For the CDR3, the DNA is TGCAGTGCTAGGGGGGCGACTAGCGCATCCTACGAGCAGTACTTC. Protein product: CSARGATSASYEQYF.

This clonotype was seen repeatedly, ten times or more. This chain uses TRBV29-1 with TRBJ1-2, with 7 positions matching TRBD1. Germline values: CDR1 SQVTM, CDR2 ANQGSEA. Germline trimming cut 2 bases from V and 5 bases from J; bases unmatched to any gene: 17. There are 17 residues in the CDR3. The DNA of the CDR3 is TGCAGCGTTGAATTAGGGGGCCTGGGTATGAAAACTTATGGCTACACCTTC. It translates to CSVELGGLGMKTYGYTF.

This clonotype was recorded many times. V usage is TRBV20-1 and J usage is TRBJ2-5; TRBD1 matches at 7 bases. This CDR3 has 15 amino acids. CDR1 is DFQATT, CDR2 SNEGSKA, per germline (reference sequence). With 3 bases clipped from V and 2 bases from J, the junction kept 9 bases outside the gene matches. In DNA, the CDR3 is TGCAGTGCTAGGAATTTTAGGGACAGTCAAGAGACCCAGTACTTC. This translates into CSARNFRDSQETQYF.

The sample holds many counts of this clonotype. The chain has TRBV5-1 and TRBJ2-7; TRBD2 matches 14 bases. This CDR3 contains 16 residues. Germline V gives CDR1 SGHRS, CDR2 YFSETQ. The J segment lost 3 bases and the V segment lost 4 bases, leaving 6 bases of the junction unmatched. Written as DNA, the CDR3 is TGCGCCAGCAGCGGTGGGACTAGCGGGGGAGTCTACGAGCAGTACTTC. It codes for CASSGGTSGGVYEQYF.

Many counts were recorded for this clonotype. The chain uses TRBV7-9 and TRBJ2-3, with D tentatively TRBD2 (5 bases). Trimming took 3 bases from V and 4 from J, leaving 11 bases between them. Germline V gene sequence: CDR1 SEHNR, CDR2 FQNEAQ (reference sequence). The CDR3 spans 14 residues. CDR3 nucleotides: TGTGCCAGCAGCTTTGTGGGGAGCGCAGATACGCAGTATTTT. This codes for CASSFVGSADTQYF.

This clonotype was detected many times. This chain uses TRBV6-5 with TRBJ2-5; D may be TRBD1 (6 bases). Germline CDR1 is MNHEY and CDR2 is SVGAGI. V lost 5 bases to trimming and J lost 2 bases, with 18 bases between them. CDR3 length: 16 residues. The CDR3 sequence: CASSPFVGTIQETQYF. The CDR3 coding sequence is TGTGCCAGCAGTCCATTTGTCGGGACAATTCAAGAGACCCAGTACTTC.

This clonotype was counted ten times or more. The chain combines TRBV5-5 with TRBJ1-2, with TRBD1 as a possible D gene (6 bases). Trimming took off 1 base at V and 4 bases at J, with 8 bases between the two ends. Germline V CDR1 and CDR2: SGHKS, YYEKEE (reference sequence). The CDR3 is 13 residues long. CDR3 DNA: TGTGCCAGCAGCTTGCAGGACAGCTATGGCTACACCTTC. Protein sequence: CASSLQDSYGYTF. The whole variable domain, remainder taken from reference TRBV5-5 and TRBJ1-2, is DAGVTQSPTHLIKTRGQQVTLRCSPISGHKSVSWYQQVLGQGPQFIFQYYEKEERGRGNFPDRFSARQFPNYSSELNVNALLLGDSALYLCASSLQDSYGYTFGSGTRLTVV.

At least ten counts were recorded for this clonotype. The V and J genes are TRBV4-1 and TRBJ2-5, with 10 bases matching TRBD1. Germline V gene sequence: CDR1 MGHRA, CDR2 YSYEKL. This CDR3 is 17 amino acids long. With 0 bases clipped from V and 2 bases from J, the junction kept 6 bases outside the gene matches. Here the CDR3 DNA reads TGCGCCAGCAGCCAAGAGCCGGGACAGGGGATTCAAGAGACCCAGTACTTC. Translation gives CASSQEPGQGIQETQYF.

This clonotype was observed many times. The chain recombines TRBV12-3 or TRBV12-4 with TRBJ1-2; D unresolved. This CDR3 is 14 amino acids long. The V end was cut by 5 bases, the J end by 2 bases, with 12 bases between. The chain's CDR3 is CASSDTETNYGYTF. For the CDR3, the DNA is TGTGCCAGCAGTGACACAGAGACGAACTATGGCTACACCTTC.

This clonotype came up many times. The chain uses TRBV4-1 and TRBJ2-7; D gene ambiguous. V was pared by 0 bases and J by 3 bases, with 6 bases between. Germline CDR1 MGHRA, CDR2 YSYEKL. The CDR3 consists of 13 residues. The CDR3 protein is CASSQDYNYEQYF. CDR3 nucleotides: TGCGCCAGCAGCCAAGACTATAACTACGAGCAGTACTTC.

This clonotype appeared many times. This chain connects TRBV10-3 to TRBJ1-5; D uncertain. Trimming pared 4 bases from V and 3 bases from J, leaving 13 bases between. CDR3 length: 15 amino acids. Germline V lookup: CDR1 ENHRY, CDR2 SYGVKD. CDR3 protein: CAISGGVDYNQPQHF. The CDR3 DNA is TGTGCCATCAGTGGCGGGGTTGACTACAATCAGCCCCAGCATTTT.

This clonotype was recorded at least ten times. This chain joins TRBV27 and TRBJ2-1; D uncertain. The CDR3 is made up of 13 amino acids. Trimming stripped 4 bases from V and 7 bases from J, with 11 bases between. Germline assignment: CDR1 MNHEY and CDR2 SMNVEV (reference sequence). CDR3 protein: CASSSPPNNEQFF. DNA of the CDR3: TGTGCCAGCAGTTCTCCCCCCAATAATGAGCAGTTCTTC.

This clonotype has ten or more counts. The V call is TRBV14, the J call TRBJ2-1; TRBD2 agrees at 8 bases. The CDR3 is 15 residues long. The germline V gene encodes CDR1 SGHDN and CDR2 FVKESK. The trim removed 4 bases at V and 4 bases at J, leaving 6 bases unmatched. The CDR3 reads CASSPWTSPYNEQFF. CDR3 DNA sequence: TGTGCCAGCAGCCCCTGGACTAGCCCTTACAATGAGCAGTTCTTC.

This clonotype has a count of ten or more. The chain has TRBV18 and TRBJ2-5, with 11 nucleotides matching TRBD2. J gave up 5 bases and V 0 bases, and 5 bases lay outside the gene matches. Germline lookup yields CDR1 KGHSH and CDR2 LQKENI. This CDR3 is built from 16 residues. The CDR3 is CASSPPPSGGFETQYF. CDR3 coding DNA: TGTGCCAGCTCACCACCCCCTAGCGGGGGGTTCGAGACCCAGTACTTC.

This clonotype was found many times. This CDR3 is CASTPSYSGAPGDGELFF. CDR3 DNA: TGTGCCAGCACCCCGTCTTATAGCGGGGCACCAGGGGACGGGGAGCTGTTTTTT. The chain joins TRBV4-2 to TRBJ2-2, with 8 bases aligning to TRBD2. Germline CDR1 and CDR2: LGHNA and YNFKEQ. The CDR3 extends over 18 amino acids. The V gene end was trimmed by 7 bases and the J gene end by 7 bases; junction bases not matched to a gene: 20.

The sample holds many counts of this clonotype. The chain employs TRBV12-3 or TRBV12-4 and TRBJ2-1; 8 positions match TRBD2. V lost 5 bases and J lost 3; bases outside the gene matches: 9. The CDR3 is made up of 16 amino acids. The CDR3, as DNA: TGTGCCAGCAGTAGCGGGGGTCTGGTGGGCTACAATGAGCAGTTCTTC. Encoded protein: CASSSGGLVGYNEQFF.